Below are 17 T cell receptor beta chains sequenced from a single sample in a study of Tregs in tolerant kidney transplant recipients. Method: immunoSEQ multiplex PCR; TCRdb's copy keeps in-frame clones and lacks some. This repertoire includes over 45,000 clones. The source material was CD4+ T cells from blood, sampled before the transplant. The source of these receptors is a human donor who received a combined kidney and bone marrow transplant.

Points on this clone: Coverage ceases 3 residues before the CDR3 finishes, and the germline J gene fills in the end. V and J are TRBV20-1 and TRBJ2-7, with 9 positions matching TRBD2. Germline V gives CDR1 DFQATT, CDR2 SNEGSKA (reference sequence). This CDR3 comprises 15 residues. Trimming cost V 6 bases and J 6 bases; bases outside gene matches: 15. CDR3: CSARTGTSFVGEQYF. CDR3 bases read: TGCAGTGCACGAACCGGGACTAGCTTTGTCGGCGAG.

Note on this clone: The read falls 3 residues short of the CDR3 end, and the missing part is taken from the germline J gene. V gene TRBV4-2 combines with J gene TRBJ2-3; 14 bases map to TRBD2. With 3 bases clipped from V and 3 bases from J, the junction kept 5 bases outside the gene matches. Germline assignment: CDR1 LGHNA and CDR2 YNFKEQ. The CDR3 contains 17 residues. The covered CDR3 bases are TGTGCCAGCAGCCAGGGGACTAGCGGGAGTGTTACAGATACG. Protein product: CASSQGTSGSVTDT. The whole CDR3 region reads CASSQGTSGSVTDTQYF.

Points on this clone: The read ends 3 residues shy of where the CDR3 ends; the end is completed using the germline J gene. This chain connects TRBV19 to TRBJ2-2; D may be TRBD1 (5 bases). The germline V gene has CDR1 LNHDA and CDR2 SQIVND (reference sequence). This CDR3 comprises 15 residues. Trimming took off 5 bases at V and 9 bases at J, with 19 bases between the two ends. The part of the CDR3 DNA that was read is TGTGCCAGTAGTCTCAGGGCCTCCTCAGTCCGGGAG. Encoded protein: CASSLRASSVRE. The entire CDR3 reads CASSLRASSVRELFF.

Points on this clone: The read ends 3 residues early relative to the CDR3; the germline J gene fills the gap. The chain combines TRBV30 with TRBJ1-1; D perhaps matches TRBD1 (5 bases). V lost 5 bases to trimming and J lost 6 bases, with 13 bases between them. Looked up from germline, CDR1 is GTSNPN and CDR2 is SVGIG (reference sequence). The CDR3 is 12 residues long. CDR3 region: CAWAMGGAEAFF. The part of the CDR3 DNA that was read is TGTGCCTGGGCTATGGGGGGTGCTGAA.

About this clone: The read stops 3 residues short of the end of the CDR3; the missing end is completed from the germline J gene. The V call is TRBV30, the J call TRBJ2-2, with D possibly being TRBD1 (6 bases). Germline assignment: CDR1 GTSNPN and CDR2 SVGIG (reference sequence). The CDR3 consists of 17 residues. V shed 0 bases and J shed 6 bases, with 20 bases lying between them. CDR3 in amino acids: CAWSVAVSTGSSGELFF. Partial CDR3 DNA: TGTGCCTGGAGTGTTGCCGTATCTACAGGGTCGTCCGGGGAG.

The part of the CDR3 DNA that was read is TGCAGCGTTGAACTAGTAACCAAAAACATT. It yields the protein CSVELVTKNI. The full CDR3 sequence reads CSVELVTKNIQYF. This rearrangement joins TRBV29-1 to TRBJ2-4; no reliable D call. Read coverage stops 3 residues before the CDR3 terminus; the germline J gene supplies the remainder. The germline gives CDR1 SQVTM, CDR2 ANQGSEA. The V gene lost 2 bases and the J gene lost 2 bases, with 7 bases spanning the gap. The CDR3 runs 13 residues. Drawing the rest from reference TRBV29-1 and TRBJ2-4, the complete variable domain is SAVISQKPSRDICQRGTSLTIQCQVDSQVTMMFWYRQQPGQSLTLIATANQGSEATYESGFVIDKFPISRPNLTFSTLTVSNMSPEDSSIYLCSVELVTKNIQYFGAGTRLSVL.

A remark on this clone: The read finishes 3 residues shy of the CDR3 end, and the germline J gene is used to complete it. The rearrangement uses TRBV6-4 and TRBJ2-1; 10 nucleotides align to TRBD2. This CDR3 has 16 residues. Unmatched junction bases numbered 9, after V lost 8 bases and J lost 2 bases. Germline V gene data show CDR1 as MRHNA and CDR2 as SNTAGT. CDR3 bases read: TGTGCCAGCTCCGAGCGGGAGGGCCAGGCCTACAATGAG. Translated: CASSEREGQAYNE. The CDR3 reads in full as CASSEREGQAYNEQFF.

Details on this clone: Sequencing ends 3 residues short of the CDR3 end; the germline J gene provides the rest. The rearrangement uses TRBV19 and TRBJ2-5, with a tentative D call TRBD1 (6 bases). Per germline, CDR1 LNHDA and CDR2 SQIVND (reference sequence). The CDR3 totals 16 residues. The V gene lost 7 bases and the J gene lost 1 base, with 19 bases spanning the gap. The CDR3 bases that were read are TGTGCCAGTAAAGCCGGGACACTGACGGGCCAAGAGACC. Protein product: CASKAGTLTGQET. Given in full, the CDR3 is CASKAGTLTGQETQYF.

On this clone itself: Read sequence stops 3 residues before the CDR3 end, and the germline J gene provides the missing end. V gene TRBV19 combines with J gene TRBJ1-2; 8 bases fit TRBD1. Germline loops: CDR1 LNHDA, CDR2 SQIVND (reference sequence). The CDR3 length is 16 residues. The CDR3 bases that were read are TGTGCCAGTAGTCCCTCCATGAGGGGCAGGGGGCGAAGC. Amino acid sequence: CASSPSMRGRGRS. The complete CDR3 sequence is CASSPSMRGRGRSYTF.

Points on this clone: The read falls 3 residues short of the CDR3 end, and the missing part is taken from the germline J gene. The genes are TRBV5-6 and TRBJ2-2, with 12 bases identical to TRBD1. Germline loops: CDR1 SGHDT, CDR2 YYEEEE. The CDR3 is 15 residues long. Trimming cost V 2 bases and J 6 bases; bases outside gene matches: 2. The CDR3 bases that were read are TGTGCCAGCAGCTTCCGGGACAGGGGGCCCGGGGAG. Its translation is CASSFRDRGPGE. The complete CDR3 protein is CASSFRDRGPGELFF.

Comments on this clone: The CDR3 end lies 3 residues beyond the end of the read and is filled in from the germline J gene. The chain employs TRBV30 and TRBJ1-1, with 8 bases identical to TRBD1. V shed 4 bases, J shed 7 bases, and the junction held 8 bases outside the gene matches. The germline V gene encodes CDR1 GTSNPN and CDR2 SVGIG (reference sequence). CDR3 length: 13 residues. Incomplete CDR3 DNA: TGTGCCTGGACTTCGGGACAGGACGATGAA. Protein product: CAWTSGQDDE. The entire CDR3 is CAWTSGQDDEAFF.

As concerns this clone: The CDR3 extends 3 residues past the end of the read, so its final part is completed from the germline J gene. The chain is built from TRBV5-1 and TRBJ1-6, with 9 nucleotides matching TRBD1. The germline gives CDR1 SGHRS, CDR2 YFSETQ. The CDR3 length is 15 residues. The J segment lost 9 bases and the V segment lost 4 bases, leaving 8 bases of the junction unmatched. The chain's CDR3 is CASSTGQGGGSPLHF. The CDR3 bases that were read are TGCGCCAGCAGCACGGGACAGGGTGGAGGTTCACCC.

As regards this clone: Coverage ceases 3 residues before the CDR3 finishes, and the germline J gene fills in the end. The chain links TRBV6-1 to TRBJ1-2; weak D call: TRBD1 (6 bases). CDR3 length equals 15 residues. Looked up from germline, CDR1 is MNHNS and CDR2 is SASEGT. The sequenced part of the CDR3 DNA is TGTGCCAGCAGTGAAGCGCTAGGGGGTAATCCCGGC. Translating gives CASSEALGGNPG. The whole CDR3 region reads CASSEALGGNPGYTF.

A word on this clone: The read stops 3 residues short of the end of the CDR3; the missing end is completed from the germline J gene. V gene TRBV29-1 combines with J gene TRBJ2-2; D is ambiguous. V gave up 2 bases and J gave up 2 bases, with 6 bases separating them. Germline loops: CDR1 SQVTM, CDR2 ANQGSEA. The CDR3 totals 13 residues. CDR3 DNA (partial): TGCAGCGTTGAAATCCATAACACCGGGGAG. Its protein product is CSVEIHNTGE. The complete CDR3 sequence is CSVEIHNTGELFF.

On this clone: Read sequence stops 3 residues before the CDR3 end, and the germline J gene provides the missing end. This sequence joins TRBV20-1 and TRBJ2-1, with 8 bases matching TRBD1. V dropped 2 bases and J dropped 8; count of bases not matched to a gene: 11. The CDR3 runs 15 residues. CDR1 and CDR2 from the germline V gene are DFQATT and SNEGSKA (reference sequence). The CDR3 protein is CSARNPSDRAHEQFF. CDR3 DNA (partial): TGCAGTGCTAGAAATCCCTCGGACAGGGCCCATGAG.

With regard to this clone: The read ends 3 residues early relative to the CDR3; the germline J gene fills the gap. The genes are TRBV18 and TRBJ1-2; 8 bases agree with TRBD1. Germline lookup yields CDR1 KGHSH and CDR2 LQKENI. The CDR3 contains 14 residues. V trimming: 0 bases; J trimming: 3 bases; junction bases outside the gene matches: 0. This chain's CDR3 is CASSPPTGDYGYTF. Partial CDR3 DNA: TGTGCCAGCTCACCACCGACAGGGGACTATGGC. Supplemented by reference TRBV18 and TRBJ1-2, the full variable domain reads NAGVMQNPRHLVRRRGQEARLRCSPMKGHSHVYWYRQLPEEGLKFMVYLQKENIIDESGMPKERFSAEFPKEGPSILRIQQVVRGDSAAYFCASSPPTGDYGYTFGSGTRLTVV.

On this clone: Read sequence stops 3 residues before the CDR3 end, and the germline J gene provides the missing end. The V call is TRBV6-2 or TRBV6-3, the J call TRBJ2-7; perhaps TRBD1 as D (6 bases). Trimming removed 2 bases from V and 2 bases from J, with 7 bases in between. The CDR3 is 13 residues long. The germline V gene has CDR1 MNHEY and CDR2 SVGEGT. CDR3 bases read: TGTGCCAGCAGTTACAGGGGGACCTACGAG. Its protein is CASSYRGTYE. The CDR3 as a whole reads CASSYRGTYEQYF.